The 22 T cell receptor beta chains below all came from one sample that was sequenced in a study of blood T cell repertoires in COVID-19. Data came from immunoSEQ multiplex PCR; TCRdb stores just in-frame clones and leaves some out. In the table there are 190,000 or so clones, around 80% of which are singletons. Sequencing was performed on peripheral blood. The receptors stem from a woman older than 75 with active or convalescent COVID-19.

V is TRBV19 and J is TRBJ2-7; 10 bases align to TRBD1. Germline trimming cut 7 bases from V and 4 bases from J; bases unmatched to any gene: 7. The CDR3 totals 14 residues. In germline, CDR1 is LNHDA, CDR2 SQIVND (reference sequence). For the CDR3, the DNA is TGTGCCAGTAACGGTGGGACAGGGGCTTACGAGCAGTACTTC. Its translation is CASNGGTGAYEQYF.

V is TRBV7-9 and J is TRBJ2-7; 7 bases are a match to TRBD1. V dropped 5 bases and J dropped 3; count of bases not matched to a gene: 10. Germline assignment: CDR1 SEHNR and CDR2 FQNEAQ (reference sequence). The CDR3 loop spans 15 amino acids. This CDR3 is CASSHRTGLVYEQYF. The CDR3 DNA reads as TGTGCCAGCAGCCACCGGACAGGTCTCGTCTACGAGCAGTACTTC.

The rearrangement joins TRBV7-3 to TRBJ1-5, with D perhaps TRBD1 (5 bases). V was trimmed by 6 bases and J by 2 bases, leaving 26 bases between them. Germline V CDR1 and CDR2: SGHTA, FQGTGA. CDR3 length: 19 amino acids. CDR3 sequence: CASSRTDRGRRGGNQPQHF. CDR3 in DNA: TGTGCCAGCAGTCGAACCGACCGGGGCCGGAGGGGAGGCAATCAGCCCCAGCATTTT.

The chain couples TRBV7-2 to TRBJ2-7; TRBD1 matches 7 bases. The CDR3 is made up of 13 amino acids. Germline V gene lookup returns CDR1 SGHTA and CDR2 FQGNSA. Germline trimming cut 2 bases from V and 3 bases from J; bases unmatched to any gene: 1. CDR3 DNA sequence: TGTGCCAGCAGCTTAAGGGGGCGCTACGAGCAGTACTTC. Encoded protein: CASSLRGRYEQYF.

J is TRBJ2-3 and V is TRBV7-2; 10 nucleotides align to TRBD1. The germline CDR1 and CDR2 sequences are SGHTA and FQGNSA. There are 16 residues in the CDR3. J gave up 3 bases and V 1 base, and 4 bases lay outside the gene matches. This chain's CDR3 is CASSLDTGQGTDTQYF. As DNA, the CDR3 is TGTGCCAGCAGCTTAGACACGGGACAGGGGACAGATACGCAGTATTTT.

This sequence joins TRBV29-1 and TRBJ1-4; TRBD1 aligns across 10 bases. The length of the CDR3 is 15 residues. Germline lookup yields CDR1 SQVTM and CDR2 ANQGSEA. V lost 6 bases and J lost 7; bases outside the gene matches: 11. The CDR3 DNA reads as TGCAGCGTAACGAAAGGGACAGGGGAGTTTGAAAAACTGTTTTTT. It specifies CSVTKGTGEFEKLFF. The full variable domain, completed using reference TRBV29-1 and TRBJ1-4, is SAVISQKPSRDICQRGTSLTIQCQVDSQVTMMFWYRQQPGQSLTLIATANQGSEATYESGFVIDKFPISRPNLTFSTLTVSNMSPEDSSIYLCSVTKGTGEFEKLFFGSGTQLSVL.

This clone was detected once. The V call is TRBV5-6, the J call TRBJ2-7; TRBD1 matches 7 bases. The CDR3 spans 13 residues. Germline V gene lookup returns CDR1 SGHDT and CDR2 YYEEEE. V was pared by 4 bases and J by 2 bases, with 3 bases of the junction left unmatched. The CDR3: CASSIGTAYEQYF. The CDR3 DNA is TGTGCCAGCAGCATAGGGACAGCCTACGAGCAGTACTTC.

The CDR3 is CASSRQENTEAFF. CDR3 in DNA: TGTGCCAGCAGCCGTCAGGAAAACACTGAAGCTTTCTTT. The chain recombines TRBV14 with TRBJ1-1, with D uncertain. With 4 bases removed from V and 2 bases from J, the gap between germline ends came to 8 bases. The CDR3 is 13 amino acids. CDR1 is SGHDN, CDR2 FVKESK, per germline.

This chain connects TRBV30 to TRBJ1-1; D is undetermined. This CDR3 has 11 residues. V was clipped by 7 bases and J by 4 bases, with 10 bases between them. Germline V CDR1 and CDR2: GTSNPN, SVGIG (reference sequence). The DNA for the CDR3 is TGTGCCTCTGATGGTAGCACTGAAGCTTTCTTT. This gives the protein CASDGSTEAFF.

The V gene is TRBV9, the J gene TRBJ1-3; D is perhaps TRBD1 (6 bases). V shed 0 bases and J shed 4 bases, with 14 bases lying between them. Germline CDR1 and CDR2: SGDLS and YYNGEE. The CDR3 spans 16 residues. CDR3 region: CASSVGITGSGNTIYF. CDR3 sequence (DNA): TGTGCCAGCAGCGTAGGAATTACAGGGTCCGGAAACACCATATATTTT.

The CDR3 DNA follows: TGTGCCACTAGACAGGATGGAAATTCACCCCTCCACTTT. Its protein is CATRQDGNSPLHF. The chain has TRBV10-3 and TRBJ1-6; the D gene is possibly TRBD1 (6 bases). Germline V gives CDR1 ENHRY, CDR2 SYGVKD. V shed 10 bases and J shed 7 bases, with 14 bases lying between them. The CDR3 extends over 13 amino acids.

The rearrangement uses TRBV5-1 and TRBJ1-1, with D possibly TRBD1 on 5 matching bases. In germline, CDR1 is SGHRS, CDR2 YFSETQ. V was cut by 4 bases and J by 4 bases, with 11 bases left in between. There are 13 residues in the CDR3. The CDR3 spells CASSPRGVTEAFF. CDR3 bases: TGCGCCAGCAGCCCCCGGGGGGTCACTGAAGCTTTCTTT. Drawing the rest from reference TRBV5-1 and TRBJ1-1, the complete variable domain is KAGVTQTPRYLIKTRGQQVTLSCSPISGHRSVSWYQQTPGQGLQFLFEYFSETQRNKGNFPGRFSGRQFSNSRSEMNVSTLELGDSALYLCASSPRGVTEAFFGQGTRLTVV.

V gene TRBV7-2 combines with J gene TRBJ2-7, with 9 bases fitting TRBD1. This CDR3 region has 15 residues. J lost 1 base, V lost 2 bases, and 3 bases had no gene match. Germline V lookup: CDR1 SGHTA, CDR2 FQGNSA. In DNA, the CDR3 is TGTGCCAGCAGCTTACTAGGACAGGGGTCCTACGAGCAGTACTTC. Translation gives CASSLLGQGSYEQYF.

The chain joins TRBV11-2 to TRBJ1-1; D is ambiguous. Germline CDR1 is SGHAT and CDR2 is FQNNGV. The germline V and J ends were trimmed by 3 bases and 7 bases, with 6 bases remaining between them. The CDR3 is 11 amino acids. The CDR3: CASSFSFEAFF. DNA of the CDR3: TGTGCCAGCAGCTTTTCCTTTGAAGCTTTCTTT.

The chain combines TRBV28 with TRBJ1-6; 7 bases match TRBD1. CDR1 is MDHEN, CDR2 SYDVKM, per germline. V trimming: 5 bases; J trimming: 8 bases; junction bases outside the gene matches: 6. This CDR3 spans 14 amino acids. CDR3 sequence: CASSLGGGDSPLHF. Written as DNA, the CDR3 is TGTGCCAGCAGTCTCGGAGGGGGCGATTCACCCCTCCACTTT. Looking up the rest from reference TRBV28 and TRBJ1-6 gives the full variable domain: DVKVTQSSRYLVKRTGEKVFLECVQDMDHENMFWYRQDPGLGLRLIYFSYDVKMKEKGDIPEGYSVSREKKERFSLILESASTNQTSMYLCASSLGGGDSPLHFGNGTRLTVT.

The CDR3 DNA reads TGTGCCACCCAGCTAGACCCAAACTATGGCTACACCTTC. This sequence encodes CATQLDPNYGYTF. This chain joins TRBV28 and TRBJ1-2; D uncertain. The V and J ends lost 10 bases and 2 bases respectively, with 14 bases between them. Per germline, CDR1 MDHEN and CDR2 SYDVKM. CDR3 length: 13 amino acids.

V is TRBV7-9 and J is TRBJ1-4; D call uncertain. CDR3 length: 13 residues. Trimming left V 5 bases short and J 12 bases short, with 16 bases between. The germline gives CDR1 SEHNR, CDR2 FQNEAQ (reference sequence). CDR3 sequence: CASSPNQAAELFF. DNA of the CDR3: TGTGCCAGCAGCCCTAACCAGGCAGCGGAACTGTTTTTT. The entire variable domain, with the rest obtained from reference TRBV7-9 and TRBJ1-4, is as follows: DTGVSQNPRHKITKRGQNVTFRCDPISEHNRLYWYRQTLGQGPEFLTYFQNEAQLEKSRLLSDRFSAERPKGSFSTLEIQRTEQGDSAMYLCASSPNQAAELFFGSGTQLSVL.

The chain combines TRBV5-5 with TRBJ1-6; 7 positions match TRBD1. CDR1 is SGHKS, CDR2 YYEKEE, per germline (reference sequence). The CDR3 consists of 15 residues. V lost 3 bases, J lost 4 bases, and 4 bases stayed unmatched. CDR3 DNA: TGTGCCAGCAGCTACTCAGGGGGATATAATTCACCCCTCCACTTT. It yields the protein CASSYSGGYNSPLHF.

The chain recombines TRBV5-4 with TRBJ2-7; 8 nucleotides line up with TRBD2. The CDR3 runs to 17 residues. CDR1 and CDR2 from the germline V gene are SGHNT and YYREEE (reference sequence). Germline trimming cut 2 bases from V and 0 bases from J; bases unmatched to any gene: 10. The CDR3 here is CASSFPPGAGASYEQYF. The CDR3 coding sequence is TGTGCCAGCAGCTTTCCCCCCGGAGCGGGGGCCTCCTACGAGCAGTACTTC.

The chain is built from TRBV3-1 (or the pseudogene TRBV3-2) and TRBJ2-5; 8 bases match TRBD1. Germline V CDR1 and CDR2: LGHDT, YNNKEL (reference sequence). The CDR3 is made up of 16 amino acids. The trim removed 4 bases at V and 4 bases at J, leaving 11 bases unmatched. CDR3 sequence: CASSPWGRGLLETQYF. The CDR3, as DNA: TGTGCCAGCAGCCCATGGGGCAGGGGGCTATTAGAGACCCAGTACTTC.

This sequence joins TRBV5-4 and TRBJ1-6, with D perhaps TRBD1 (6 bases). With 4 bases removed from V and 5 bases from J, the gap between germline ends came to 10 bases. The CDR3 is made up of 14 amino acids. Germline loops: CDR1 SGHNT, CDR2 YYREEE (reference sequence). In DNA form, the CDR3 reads TGTGCCAGCAGCGTGGACAGAGATAATTCACCCCTCCACTTT. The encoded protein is CASSVDRDNSPLHF.

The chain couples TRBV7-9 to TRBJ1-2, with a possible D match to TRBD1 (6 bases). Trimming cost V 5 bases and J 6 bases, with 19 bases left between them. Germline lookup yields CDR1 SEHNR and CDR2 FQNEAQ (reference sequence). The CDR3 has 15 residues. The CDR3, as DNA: TGTGCCAGCAGCCTTCAACGGGGGGGCAGGGATGGCTACACCTTC. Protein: CASSLQRGGRDGYTF.